The rows below give T cell receptor beta chains drawn from one sample of a study of T cells in localized non-small cell lung cancer. Some clones are missing from TCRdb's copy, which holds only in-frame ones; the method was immunoSEQ multiplex PCR. Of 20,000 to 25,000 clones listed, less than 90% are singletons. The sequencing here drew on PBMCs, taken before any cancer treatment. All receptors come from a man aged 40 to 70 with stage II squamous cell lung carcinoma. CDR3s include the opening cysteine and the closing phenylalanine or tryptophan. The D gene is left open where the match is weak. Size is stated for part of the rows, as once, few or many counts, or as a class when the clone is expanded.

.	TRBD1	TRBV6-5	TRBJ1-5	TGTGCCAGCAGCTGGACAGGACAAGATCAGCCCCAGCATTTT	CASSWTGQDQPQHF
.	.	TRBV19	TRBJ1-1	TGTGCCAGTAGTATAGGAGCCACGGGCCCCACTGAAGCTTTCTTT	CASSIGATGPTEAFF
.	.	TRBV19	TRBJ2-2	TGTGCCAGTAGTAGGAGCGGTTGGAACACCGGGGAGCTGTTTTTT	CASSRSGWNTGELFF
.	TRBD1	TRBV7-6	TRBJ2-1	TGTGCCAGCAGCTTACCTCCGGGACAGGGAATGTACAATGAGCAGTTCTTC	CASSLPPGQGMYNEQFF
.	TRBD1	TRBV27	TRBJ2-1	TGTGCCAGCAGTATACCGGGACAGGGGGCTCTAAATGAGCAGTTCTTC	CASSIPGQGALNEQFF
once	.	TRBV28	TRBJ1-2	TGTGCCAGCAGTCTGACGGACTATGGCTACACCTTC	CASSLTDYGYTF
.	.	TRBV5-1	TRBJ2-2	TGCGCCAGCAGCTTGGTCATTCGTTCCGGGACACCGAACACCGGGGAGCTGTTTTTT	CASSLVIRSGTPNTGELFF
.	.	TRBV10-1	TRBJ2-3	TGCGCCAGCAGTGAGGGGGACATCTTCACAGATACGCAGTATTTT	CASSEGDIFTDTQYF
.	.	TRBV7-8	TRBJ1-5	TGTGCCAGCAGCTTAGGCCTGGTCGGTCAGCCCCAGCATTTT	CASSLGLVGQPQHF
.	TRBD2	TRBV13	TRBJ2-7	TGTGCCAGCAGCTTCCGGGGGGCCTACGAGCAGTACTTC	CASSFRGAYEQYF
.	TRBD2	TRBV4-1	TRBJ2-7	TGCGCCAGCAGCCTGGGACTAGCGGGACGGGAGCAGTACTTC	CASSLGLAGREQYF
.	.	TRBV5-6	TRBJ2-5	TGTGCCAGCAGCTTGGGAGGGGGAGTAGAGACCCAGTACTTC	CASSLGGGVETQYF
.	.	TRBV28	TRBJ1-1	TGTGCCAGCGATTCATGGGTTGGGGGCACTGAAGCTTTCTTT	CASDSWVGGTEAFF
.	TRBD2	TRBV30	TRBJ2-4	TGTGCCTGGGGAGCGGGGGCTTTGGGAAACATTCAGTACTTC	CAWGAGALGNIQYF
.	.	TRBV11-3	TRBJ1-1	TGTGCCAGCAGCTTTACAGGGCGTACTGAAGCTTTCTTT	CASSFTGRTEAFF
.	.	TRBV19	TRBJ1-6	TGTGCCAGTAGTAAAGGGGGAACGCGGTATAATTCACCCCTCCACTTT	CASSKGGTRYNSPLHF
.	.	TRBV4-1	TRBJ2-7	TGCGCCAGCAGCCAATTGACATATTCCTACGAGCAGTACTTC	CASSQLTYSYEQYF
.	.	TRBV2	TRBJ1-5	TGTGCCAGCAGTGATCAGGATTTGATTCAGCCCCAGCATTTT	CASSDQDLIQPQHF
.	.	TRBV29-1	TRBJ2-3	TGCAGCGCTCGCCCCCTAGCAGATACGCAGTATTTT	CSARPLADTQYF
.	.	TRBV15	TRBJ2-7	TGTGCCACCAGCAGGCCGGGACAAAAAGCCTACGAGCAGTACTTC	CATSRPGQKAYEQYF
.	TRBD2	TRBV10-1	TRBJ2-3	TGCGCCAGCAGCCGATCACTAGCGGGGGATATAGATACGCAGTATTTT	CASSRSLAGDIDTQYF
.	TRBD2	TRBV28	TRBJ2-2	TGTGCCAGCAGACCAGGACTAGCCGGGGGCGGGGAGCTGTTTTTT	CASRPGLAGGGELFF
once	.	TRBV7-9	TRBJ2-7	TGTGCCAGCAGCTCAGGACAGTTCCTCTACGAGCAGTACTTC	CASSSGQFLYEQYF
.	.	TRBV13	TRBJ2-1	TGTGCCAGCAGCCCAGAGCAGGGAAACTACAATGAGCAGTTCTTC	CASSPEQGNYNEQFF
.	.	TRBV9	TRBJ2-3	TGTGCCAGCAGCCTCGGCCCGGGCACAGATACGCAGTATTTT	CASSLGPGTDTQYF
few	TRBD1	TRBV5-4	TRBJ1-6	TGTGCCAGCAGCGACGGACAGGTTGACAATTCACCCCTCCACTTT	CASSDGQVDNSPLHF
.	TRBD2	TRBV6-1	TRBJ2-1	TGTGCCAGCAGTCCCGGGGGGGTCGATGAGCAGTTCTTC	CASSPGGVDEQFF
.	TRBD2	TRBV12-5	TRBJ2-3	TGTGCTAGTGGTTCCACGGGACTAGCGGGAGGGTCTAAAAGTTTCACAGATACGCAGTATTTT	CASGSTGLAGGSKSFTDTQYF
.	.	TRBV7-8	TRBJ2-1	TGTGCCAGCAGCCCGTTCCAGACTAGTCTCAGTGAGCAGTTCTTC	CASSPFQTSLSEQFF
.	.	TRBV7-2	TRBJ1-2	TGTGCCAGCAGCTTAGAGGAGGGTGGCTACACCTTC	CASSLEEGGYTF
few	TRBD1	TRBV30	TRBJ2-7	TGTGCCTGGGTCACAAACCGGGACAGCTTCTACGAGCAGTACTTC	CAWVTNRDSFYEQYF
few	TRBD1	TRBV6-5	TRBJ1-2	TGTGCCAGCAGTTACTTCCGGACAGGGGGAACCTATGGCTACACCTTC	CASSYFRTGGTYGYTF
.	TRBD1	TRBV19	TRBJ2-5	TGTGCCAGTAGTCCTCTTGAGACAGGGGGCGGTTTGGCCCAGTACTTC	CASSPLETGGGLAQYF
.	.	TRBV10-3	TRBJ2-7	TGTGCCATCAGTGAGCCCCTGCGGAAGCAGTACTTC	CAISEPLRKQYF
once	.	TRBV5-5	TRBJ2-1	TGTGCCAGCAGCTTAGATTCCTACAATGAGCAGTTCTTC	CASSLDSYNEQFF
.	.	TRBV10-3	TRBJ1-1	TGTGCCATCAGTGACGGGGCCGAAGCTTTCTTT	CAISDGAEAFF
.	.	TRBV2	TRBJ1-2	TGTGCCAGCAGTGGGACAGAAAACTATGGCTACACCTTC	CASSGTENYGYTF
.	TRBD2	TRBV2	TRBJ2-7	TGTGCCAGCGGGGGGGGTCGCCGTCTCGAATACTTC	CASGGGRRLEYF
.	.	TRBV19	TRBJ1-5	TGTGCCAGTAGTATAGCTCAGGGGATGAACAATCAGCCCCAGCATTTT	CASSIAQGMNNQPQHF
.	.	TRBV27	TRBJ2-3	TGTGCCAGCAGTTTTAGGTGGCTAGCAGACTCAGATACGCAGTATTTT	CASSFRWLADSDTQYF
.	TRBD2	TRBV2	TRBJ2-7	TGTGCCCAGGGTAGCGGGGGTCTCTATGAGCAGTACTTC	CAQGSGGLYEQYF